One sample yielded the 24 T cell receptor beta chains listed below, sequenced in a study of post-analysis software for immune sequencing data. Unique molecular identifiers featured in each of the TCR beta cDNA libraries. TCRdb ran MiXCR on the PCR reads and lists one entry per CDR3 protein. The table lists some 260,000 distinct CDR3 sequences, 35% to 40% of them singletons, with less than 6% in the top ten. General observations from the study: Five or six TRBV segments were significantly more frequent in patients than in controls. TRBV5-6, TRBV5-1 and TRBV20-1 were among these segments.

Their cognate antigens are unknown. The sample taken for sequencing was blood. These receptors all stem from a girl aged 10 to 17 with multiple sclerosis.

Of note for this clonotype: This may arise from a read error, as a much more abundant clone is one base away. This rearrangement joins TRBV5-1 to TRBJ1-2, with 11 positions matching TRBD1. J lost 3 bases, V lost 4 bases, and 2 bases had no gene match. Germline V gene sequence: CDR1 SGHRS, CDR2 YFSETQ. This CDR3 has 14 residues. CDR3 in amino acids: CASSGGQGDYGYTF. The CDR3 DNA reads as TGCGCCAGCAGCGGGGGACAGGGGGACTATGGCTACACCTTC.

This clonotype was seen at least ten times. The DNA for the CDR3 is TGTGCCAGCAGTTTGACACGGGAGAGGGAGCAGTACTTC. It translates to CASSLTREREQYF. This rearrangement joins TRBV28 to TRBJ2-5; D perhaps matches TRBD2 (6 bases). Germline V gene sequence: CDR1 MDHEN, CDR2 SYDVKM. The CDR3 runs 13 residues. Trimming shortened V by 3 bases and J by 11 bases, and 16 bases separated the two germline ends.

As regards this clonotype: Since a much larger clone is just one base distant, this may be a read error. This chain connects TRBV12-3 or TRBV12-4 to TRBJ2-7; TRBD2 matches at 10 bases. The J segment lost 7 bases and the V segment lost 4 bases, leaving 13 bases of the junction unmatched. CDR3 length: 16 amino acids. The CDR3 sequence: CASSSPLAGDYNEQYF. In DNA form, the CDR3 reads TGTGCCAGCAGTTCACCCCTAGCGGGAGACTACAATGAGCAGTACTTC.

The rearrangement uses TRBV7-2 and TRBJ2-3; a possible D gene is TRBD2 (5 bases). Trimming left V 4 bases short and J 4 bases short, with 18 bases between. The length of the CDR3 is 16 residues. CDR1 and CDR2 (germline): SGHTA, FQGNSA. This CDR3 reads CASSYGGGGEADTQYF. CDR3 DNA sequence: TGTGCCAGCAGCTATGGAGGAGGTGGTGAGGCAGATACGCAGTATTTT.

The rearrangement links TRBV28 to TRBJ2-1; tentative D call: TRBD1 (6 bases). The CDR3 is made up of 18 amino acids. V dropped 6 bases and J dropped 0 bases, with 21 bases sitting between them. CDR1 MDHEN and CDR2 SYDVKM come from the germline V gene. The CDR3: CASSLGQLWGPSYNEQFF. The DNA of the CDR3 is TGTGCCAGCAGCTTGGGACAACTCTGGGGGCCCTCCTACAATGAGCAGTTCTTC.

The V and J genes are TRBV10-3 and TRBJ1-5; D is possibly TRBD1 (6 bases). The V end lost 10 bases, the J end lost 0 bases, and 19 bases lay between the germline ends. The CDR3 is 16 amino acids. Germline lookup yields CDR1 ENHRY and CDR2 SYGVKD. CDR3 DNA: TGTGCCAGCTCCCGGATGGGGGCCCTTAGCAATCAGCCCCAGCATTTT. Translated: CASSRMGALSNQPQHF.

The chain couples TRBV6-5 to TRBJ2-1; 9 bases match TRBD2. The CDR3 sequence is 13 residues long. V shed 8 bases and J 9 bases; nucleotides not matched to a gene: 8. Germline V gives CDR1 MNHEY, CDR2 SVGAGI. CDR3 sequence reads: CASWPSGTGEQFF. The CDR3, as DNA: TGTGCCAGCTGGCCTAGCGGGACGGGTGAGCAGTTCTTC.

The chain links TRBV3-1 to TRBJ2-5, with no clear D. The CDR3 covers 15 residues. CDR1 LGHDT and CDR2 YNNKEL come from the germline V gene (reference sequence). V gave up 3 bases and J gave up 10 bases, with 21 bases separating them. The CDR3 here is CASSQRILPPGDQYF. CDR3 nucleotide sequence: TGTGCCAGCAGCCAGAGAATATTACCCCCGGGCGACCAGTACTTC.

This clonotype was found many times. The V gene is TRBV7-2, the J gene TRBJ2-5, with 7 nucleotides matching TRBD1. The CDR3 covers 15 residues. Germline V gene sequence: CDR1 SGHTA, CDR2 FQGNSA. Trimming cost V 1 base and J 2 bases; bases outside gene matches: 4. CDR3 DNA: TGTGCCAGCAGCTTAGACAGGGGTGGTCAAGAGACCCAGTACTTC. Translation gives CASSLDRGGQETQYF.

This rearrangement joins TRBV30 to TRBJ2-1; D remains ambiguous. Trimming took 5 bases from V and 1 from J, leaving 12 bases between them. CDR1 is GTSNPN and CDR2 is SVGIG in the germline V gene (reference sequence). This CDR3 has 14 amino acids. The DNA of the CDR3 is TGTGCCTGGTGCCCCCTGAGGTCCTACAATGAGCAGTTCTTC. Translating gives CAWCPLRSYNEQFF.

The V call is TRBV7-2, the J call TRBJ2-5; a possible D gene is TRBD2 (6 bases). The ends were cut back, 1 base at V and 11 bases at J, with 14 bases in the middle. The CDR3 length is 13 residues. Germline CDR1 reads SGHTA; CDR2 reads FQGNSA. Here the CDR3 reads CASSLGTTREQYF. CDR3 DNA: TGTGCCAGCAGCTTAGGGACAACTCGGGAGCAGTACTTC.

There are many counts of this clonotype. The V call is TRBV20-1, the J call TRBJ2-3, with a tentative D call TRBD1 (5 bases). This CDR3 contains 15 residues. Germline CDR1 and CDR2: DFQATT and SNEGSKA (reference sequence). V was clipped by 2 bases and J by 2 bases, with 14 bases between them. CDR3 amino acids: CSARRVREVTDTQYF. The CDR3 region has the DNA TGCAGTGCTAGACGGGTCAGGGAAGTCACAGATACGCAGTATTTT.

In regard to this clonotype: A clone one base away is much larger, so this may be a read error. This rearrangement joins TRBV5-1 to TRBJ1-2; D remains unclear. Germline V gene lookup returns CDR1 SGHRS and CDR2 YFSETQ. Deletions cut 7 bases from V and 8 bases from J, with 18 bases between. The CDR3 is 13 residues long. The CDR3 reads CASGRDQDGGYTF. CDR3 in DNA: TGCGCCAGCGGCCGCGACCAGGATGGGGGCTACACCTTC.

A remark on this clonotype: Just one base apart from a much larger clone, this may be a read error. The chain has TRBV2 and TRBJ2-3; possible D gene TRBD1, 5 bases. Germline CDR1 reads SNHLY; CDR2 reads FYNNEI. CDR3 length: 12 amino acids. The germline V and J ends were trimmed by 3 bases and 9 bases, with 10 bases remaining between them. The CDR3: CASSDSRQTQYF. The CDR3 bases are TGTGCCAGCAGTGATTCCCGACAGACGCAGTATTTT. The entire variable domain, with the rest obtained from reference TRBV2 and TRBJ2-3, is as follows: EPEVTQTPSHQVTQMGQEVILRCVPISNHLYFYWYRQILGQKVEFLVSFYNNEISEKSEIFDDQFSVERPDGSNFTLKIRSTKLEDSAMYFCASSDSRQTQYFGPGTRLTVL.

The chain is built from TRBV4-3 and TRBJ2-3; unclear D gene. Germline-derived CDR1 and CDR2 are LGHNA and YSLEER. The germline V and J ends were trimmed by 4 bases and 5 bases, with 10 bases remaining between them. This CDR3 contains 13 residues. CDR3 DNA sequence: TGCGCCAGCAGCCCCCAAATAGGAGATACGCAGTATTTT. This translates into CASSPQIGDTQYF.

The rearrangement links TRBV5-1 to TRBJ2-1; 11 bases fit TRBD2. Germline loops: CDR1 SGHRS, CDR2 YFSETQ. This CDR3 is 15 amino acids long. V lost 0 bases to trimming and J lost 10 bases; unmatched junction nucleotides: 6. In nucleotides, the CDR3 is TGCGCCAGCAGCTTGGAACTAGCGGGAGATCGGGAGCAGTTCTTC. This gives the protein CASSLELAGDREQFF.

This clonotype was observed a few times. The CDR3 spells CASSLVVNRGLRETQYF. The CDR3 DNA reads TGCGCCAGCAGCTTGGTGGTAAACAGGGGCTTGCGAGAGACCCAGTACTTC. The chain has TRBV5-1 and TRBJ2-5; 7 positions match TRBD1. The CDR3 contains 17 residues. Germline CDR1 and CDR2: SGHRS and YFSETQ. Trimming cost V 0 bases and J 4 bases; bases outside gene matches: 12.

As concerns this clonotype: A much larger clone lies a single base off, so this may be a read error. The genes are TRBV7-3 and TRBJ2-1; tentatively, D is TRBD1 or TRBD2 (5 bases each). This CDR3 region has 15 residues. CDR1 is SGHTA, CDR2 FQGTGA, per germline. Deletions cut 5 bases from V and 2 bases from J, with 13 bases between. Here the CDR3 reads CASSGDRSAYNEQFF. The DNA for the CDR3 is TGTGCCAGCAGCGGGGACCGGAGCGCCTACAATGAGCAGTTCTTC.

This clonotype was found a few times. The chain carries TRBV14 and TRBJ2-2; weak D call: TRBD1 (6 bases). Trimming left V 4 bases short and J 3 bases short, with 9 bases between. Germline assignment: CDR1 SGHDN and CDR2 FVKESK. CDR3 length: 14 amino acids. The CDR3 sequence: CASSRQEYTGELFF. CDR3 DNA sequence: TGTGCCAGCAGCCGACAGGAGTACACCGGGGAGCTGTTTTTT. The whole variable domain, remainder taken from reference TRBV14 and TRBJ2-2, is EAGVTQFPSHSVIEKGQTVTLRCDPISGHDNLYWYRRVMGKEIKFLLHFVKESKQDESGMPNNRFLAERTGGTYSTLKVQPAELEDSGVYFCASSRQEYTGELFFGEGSRLTVL.

Comment on this clonotype: A read error may explain this, as a much larger clone is one base away. This chain connects TRBV3-1 to TRBJ1-5; D remains ambiguous. CDR3 size: 14 residues. Germline CDR1 is LGHDT and CDR2 is YNNKEL (reference sequence). CDR3 in amino acids: CASSQRLSNPPQHF. The CDR3 DNA sequence: TGTGCCAGCAGCCAGCGGCTTAGCAATCCGCCCCAGCATTTT.

By share, this clonotype ranks as medium-sized (0.01 to 0.1%). V is TRBV7-2 and J is TRBJ2-1, with D possibly called TRBD1 or TRBD2 (5 bases each). This CDR3 is 15 amino acids long. The ends were cut back, 1 base at V and 1 base at J, with 8 bases in the middle. Germline V CDR1 and CDR2: SGHTA, FQGNSA. The CDR3 loop is CASSLGDGSYNEQFF. For the CDR3, the DNA is TGTGCCAGCAGCTTAGGGGACGGATCCTACAATGAGCAGTTCTTC.

A single count supports this clonotype. The chain employs TRBV12-3 or TRBV12-4 and TRBJ2-7; the D gene is possibly TRBD1 (5 bases). V lost 2 bases and J 2 bases, leaving 13 bases between the germline ends. CDR3 size: 15 residues. In DNA form, the CDR3 reads TGTGCCAGCAGTTTATTTAGGGGATCCCCCTACGAGCAGTACTTC. It specifies CASSLFRGSPYEQYF.

This clonotype was picked up many times. The chain joins TRBV7-8 to TRBJ2-5; 14 bases line up with TRBD2. Germline V gene data show CDR1 as SGHVS and CDR2 as FQNEAQ. The V and J ends lost 5 bases and 5 bases, in that order; junction bases with no gene match: 10. This CDR3 region has 17 residues. This CDR3 reads CASSQTSGRALGETQYF. CDR3 nucleotides: TGTGCCAGCAGCCAGACTAGCGGGAGGGCCTTGGGGGAGACCCAGTACTTC.

The chain is built from TRBV29-1 and TRBJ1-2; TRBD1 matches at 7 bases. This CDR3 is 13 amino acids long. Trimming at V came to 7 bases and at J to 0 bases, leaving 5 bases not matched to a gene. The germline V gene has CDR1 SQVTM and CDR2 ANQGSEA. The CDR3 nucleotides read TGCAGCGCGGGGGACAGTACTAACTATGGCTACACCTTC. Residues: CSAGDSTNYGYTF. Variable domain in full (rest from reference TRBV29-1 and TRBJ1-2): SAVISQKPSRDICQRGTSLTIQCQVDSQVTMMFWYRQQPGQSLTLIATANQGSEATYESGFVIDKFPISRPNLTFSTLTVSNMSPEDSSIYLCSAGDSTNYGYTFGSGTRLTVV.